Below, 8 T cell receptor beta chains from the same sample are listed, as sequenced in a study of Ad26.COV2.S vaccination and SARS-CoV-2 variants. Treatment noted: some 20 received Ad26.COV2.S at low or high dose, single or two shots; several received placebo; per-sample allocation not given. Sampling occurred on day 63 after the first vaccine or placebo injection. Repertoires were generated with immunoSEQ multiplex PCR, while TCRdb's copy carries only in-frame clones and drops some. The table shows about 350,000 clones, with around 83% occurring only once. The sequences come from peripheral blood, collected in a trial of Ad26.COV2.S vaccine versus placebo. The receptors come from a person aged 18-65 years who received the Ad26.COV2.S COVID-19 vaccine or a placebo.

This clone has a handful of counts. The chain employs TRBV6-2 or TRBV6-3 and TRBJ2-2; TRBD2 agrees at 11 bases. Germline CDR1 MNHEY, CDR2 SVGEGT. The J segment lost 5 bases and the V segment lost 5 bases, leaving 1 base of the junction unmatched. The CDR3 is 14 residues long. CDR3 amino acids: CASSTSGSTGELFF. In DNA, the CDR3 is TGTGCCAGCAGTACTAGCGGGAGTACCGGGGAGCTGTTTTTT.

Comment on this clone: Other DNA variants within this sample encode the same CDR3. The chain carries TRBV7-8 and TRBJ2-5; weak D call: TRBD2 (5 bases). Between the trimmed V and J ends, which lost 5 bases and 2 bases, there was a span of 9 bases. The CDR3 spans 13 residues. Per germline, CDR1 SGHVS and CDR2 FQNEAQ. The CDR3 sequence: CASSLGVQETQYF. CDR3 nucleotide sequence: TGTGCCAGCAGCCTCGGGGTACAAGAGACCCAGTACTTC. The complete variable domain, with remaining parts taken from reference TRBV7-8 and TRBJ2-5, reads GAGVSQSPRYKVAKRGQDVALRCDPISGHVSLFWYQQALGQGPEFLTYFQNEAQLDKSGLPSDRFFAERPEGSVSTLKIQRTQQEDSAVYLCASSLGVQETQYFGPGTRLLVL.

As for this clone: The same CDR3 also results from other DNA sequences found in this sample. This chain connects TRBV18 to TRBJ1-5, with 9 bases that match TRBD1. There are 15 residues in the CDR3. J gave up 2 bases and V 3 bases, and 2 bases lay outside the gene matches. Germline CDR1 reads KGHSH; CDR2 reads LQKENI. This CDR3 is CASSPDRGGNQPQHF. CDR3 DNA sequence: TGTGCCAGCTCACCGGACAGGGGAGGCAATCAGCCCCAGCATTTT.

The rearrangement links TRBV30 to TRBJ1-1, with TRBD1 as a possible D gene (5 bases). This CDR3 has 12 residues. With 5 bases removed from V and 1 base from J, the gap between germline ends came to 8 bases. CDR1 and CDR2 from the germline V gene are GTSNPN and SVGIG (reference sequence). The CDR3 loop is CAWGQGNTEAFF. CDR3 nucleotide sequence: TGTGCCTGGGGTCAGGGGAACACTGAAGCTTTCTTT.

This chain connects TRBV25-1 to TRBJ2-2; D is undetermined. V was cut by 6 bases and J by 0 bases, with 8 bases left in between. In germline, CDR1 is MGHDK, CDR2 SYGVNS. The CDR3 extends over 14 amino acids. The CDR3 is CASSPGANTGELFF. In DNA, the CDR3 is TGTGCCAGCAGCCCAGGCGCGAACACCGGGGAGCTGTTTTTT.

V and J are TRBV13 and TRBJ2-7, with 15 bases aligning to TRBD2. V lost 5 bases and J lost 4; bases outside the gene matches: 12. This CDR3 comprises 18 residues. CDR1 and CDR2 from the germline V gene are PRHDT and FYEKMQ (reference sequence). CDR3 in amino acids: CASSPGTSGGLTHYEQYF. The CDR3 DNA follows: TGTGCCAGCAGCCCCGGGACTAGCGGGGGGCTCACCCATTACGAGCAGTACTTC. The variable domain in full, with the rest retrieved from reference TRBV13 and TRBJ2-7, is AAGVIQSPRHLIKEKRETATLKCYPIPRHDTVYWYQQGPGQDPQFLISFYEKMQSDKGSIPDRFSAQQFSDYHSELNMSSLELGDSALYFCASSPGTSGGLTHYEQYFGPGTRLTVT.

The chain recombines TRBV30 with TRBJ2-7; no clear D. Trimming stripped 1 base from V and 0 bases from J, with 10 bases between. This CDR3 contains 14 residues. CDR1 and CDR2 from the germline V gene are GTSNPN and SVGIG (reference sequence). The CDR3 sequence: CAWSAPRNSYEQYF. CDR3 bases: TGTGCCTGGAGTGCCCCGAGAAACTCCTACGAGCAGTACTTC.

The CDR3 loop reads CASSIRGRWETQYF. In nucleotides, the CDR3 is TGTGCCAGTAGTATTCGGGGTAGGTGGGAGACCCAGTACTTC. The chain combines TRBV19 with TRBJ2-5, with D possibly TRBD2 on 5 matching bases. With 3 bases removed from V and 5 bases from J, the gap between germline ends came to 13 bases. Germline V gene sequence: CDR1 LNHDA, CDR2 SQIVND (reference sequence). The CDR3 totals 14 residues. Full variable domain (outside the CDR3, taken from reference TRBV19 and TRBJ2-5): DGGITQSPKYLFRKEGQNVTLSCEQNLNHDAMYWYRQDPGQGLRLIYYSQIVNDFQKGDIAEGYSVSREKKESFPLTVTSAQKNPTAFYLCASSIRGRWETQYFGPGTRLLVL.